These 29 T cell receptor beta chains came from one sample sequenced in a study of response to subunit inactivated influenza vaccine. TCRdb reprocessed the RT-PCR reads via MiXCR and lists one record per CDR3 protein. The profile shows 500,000 to 550,000 distinct CDR3 sequences, less than 7.5% of them singletons. The starting material was PBMCs from blood, obtained less than 25 months after vaccination. Every receptor here comes from a man aged 50 to 69 who received an inactivated influenza vaccine.

The chain carries TRBV4-3 and TRBJ1-6; possible D gene TRBD1, 6 bases. The germline V gene has CDR1 LGHNA and CDR2 YSLEER. Trimming took off 0 bases at V and 6 bases at J, with 9 bases between the two ends. The CDR3 loop spans 15 amino acids. As DNA, the CDR3 is TGCGCCAGCAGCCAAGAGCGGGGGGCTAATTCACCCCTCCACTTT. Protein sequence: CASSQERGANSPLHF.

The chain links TRBV6-2 or TRBV6-3 to TRBJ2-1; D is undetermined. The CDR3 runs to 15 residues. Germline V gene data show CDR1 as MNHEY and CDR2 as SVGEGT. The ends were cut back, 4 bases at V and 3 bases at J, with 13 bases in the middle. The CDR3 reads CASSFQSRHYNEQFF. For the CDR3, the DNA is TGTGCCAGCAGTTTCCAAAGCCGTCACTACAATGAGCAGTTCTTC.

V is TRBV5-6 and J is TRBJ2-3; either TRBD1 or TRBD2 may supply D (6 bases each). V shed 0 bases and J shed 3 bases, with 11 bases lying between them. Germline loops: CDR1 SGHDT, CDR2 YYEEEE. The CDR3 loop spans 15 amino acids. CDR3 amino acids: CASSLDRDLTDTQYF. The CDR3 DNA sequence: TGTGCCAGCAGCTTGGACAGGGACTTGACAGATACGCAGTATTTT. Supplemented by reference TRBV5-6 and TRBJ2-3, the full variable domain reads DAGVTQSPTHLIKTRGQQVTLRCSPKSGHDTVSWYQQALGQGPQFIFQYYEEEERQRGNFPDRFSGHQFPNYSSELNVNALLLGDSALYLCASSLDRDLTDTQYFGPGTRLTVL.

V and J are TRBV11-2 and TRBJ2-6; 14 positions match TRBD2. The germline CDR1 and CDR2 sequences are SGHAT and FQNNGV. This CDR3 has 18 amino acids. Trimming at V came to 1 base and at J to 3 bases, leaving 2 bases not matched to a gene. The CDR3 DNA follows: TGTGCCAGCAGCTTAGTCGGACTAGCGGGAGGTGGGGCCAACGTCCTGACTTTC. Amino acid sequence: CASSLVGLAGGGANVLTF. The full variable domain, rest sourced from reference TRBV11-2 and TRBJ2-6, is EAGVAQSPRYKIIEKRQSVAFWCNPISGHATLYWYQQILGQGPKLLIQFQNNGVVDDSQLPKDRFSAERLKGVDSTLKIQPAKLEDSAVYLCASSLVGLAGGGANVLTFGAGSRLTVL.

V usage is TRBV21-1 and J usage is TRBJ1-5. TRBV21-1 has pseudogene status. This CDR3 is 14 amino acids long. The CDR3 DNA reads as TGTGCCAGCAGCGGGGTCAGTGGCAATCAGCCCCAGCATTTT. Translated, it gives CASSGVSGNQPQHF.

The chain has TRBV6-2 or TRBV6-3 and TRBJ2-1; tentative D call: TRBD2 (5 bases). V lost 4 bases and J 5 bases, leaving 12 bases between the germline ends. Germline CDR1 reads MNHEY; CDR2 reads SVGEGT. The CDR3 runs 14 residues. The CDR3 DNA reads TGTGCCAGCAGTTGGCTATCGCGGGACAATGAGCAGTTCTTC. Translating gives CASSWLSRDNEQFF.

The rearrangement joins TRBV20-1 to TRBJ2-3; D tentatively reads TRBD1 or TRBD2 (5 bases each). The CDR3 has 15 amino acids. The germline V gene encodes CDR1 DFQATT and CDR2 SNEGSKA (reference sequence). Deletions cut 6 bases from V and 5 bases from J, with 21 bases between. The CDR3 coding sequence is TGCAGTGCCAGCCGGGACGGAGGACGAGAAGATACGCAGTATTTT. It codes for CSASRDGGREDTQYF.

This clonotype was detected only a few times. The V and J genes are TRBV10-3 and TRBJ1-5, with TRBD1 identical over 8 bases. The trim removed 10 bases at V and 5 bases at J, leaving 7 bases unmatched. The CDR3 spans 13 residues. Germline V CDR1 and CDR2: ENHRY, SYGVKD. The DNA for the CDR3 is TGTGCCACGACGGGACAGGATGATCAGCCCCAGCATTTT. Residues: CATTGQDDQPQHF.

This clonotype appeared a few times. The genes are TRBV15 and TRBJ1-5; the D is unclear. Germline V lookup: CDR1 LNHNV, CDR2 YYDKDF (reference sequence). The CDR3 consists of 12 residues. Trimming took 2 bases from V and 3 from J, leaving 2 bases between them. The CDR3 bases are TGTGCCACCAGCAGACACAATCAGCCCCAGCATTTT. It specifies CATSRHNQPQHF.

V gene TRBV6-1 combines with J gene TRBJ2-4; 8 nucleotides match TRBD1. The V segment lost 4 bases and the J segment 5 bases; nucleotides outside the gene matches: 10. The CDR3 loop spans 16 amino acids. Germline CDR1 and CDR2: MNHNS and SASEGT. The CDR3 DNA reads as TGTGCCAGCAGTGGGACAGGGTCAGGTTCCCAAAACATTCAGTACTTC. It codes for CASSGTGSGSQNIQYF.

The V call is TRBV7-6, the J call TRBJ2-7; D possibly corresponds to TRBD2 (5 bases). V gave up 5 bases and J gave up 2 bases, with 16 bases separating them. The CDR3 totals 15 residues. Germline CDR1 SGHVS, CDR2 FNYEAQ. CDR3 in amino acids: CASSPSTRGTYEQYF. The DNA of the CDR3 is TGTGCCAGCAGCCCAAGTACACGGGGAACCTACGAGCAGTACTTC.

This clonotype was recorded a few times. This chain connects TRBV4-2 to TRBJ2-7; 7 bases match TRBD2. This CDR3 comprises 16 residues. Germline lookup yields CDR1 LGHNA and CDR2 YNFKEQ. V lost 0 bases and J lost 2; bases outside the gene matches: 7. The CDR3 region is CASSQDRTSATYEQYF. CDR3 sequence (DNA): TGTGCCAGCAGCCAAGATCGTACTAGCGCAACCTACGAGCAGTACTTC.

This chain uses TRBV20-1 with TRBJ2-4; D may be TRBD2 (6 bases). From germline, CDR1 is DFQATT and CDR2 SNEGSKA (reference sequence). CDR3 length equals 16 residues. V lost 0 bases to trimming and J lost 0 bases, with 12 bases between them. CDR3 protein: CSARDLTSRAKNIQYF. The CDR3 nucleotides read TGCAGTGCTAGAGATCTAACTAGCCGAGCCAAAAACATTCAGTACTTC.

This clonotype was recorded a few times. The chain employs TRBV12-3 or TRBV12-4 and TRBJ2-5; perhaps TRBD2 as D (7 bases). V lost 3 bases and J lost 2, with 13 bases in between. The CDR3 runs to 15 residues. CDR3 DNA: TGTGCCAGCAGTTTTGTGGGGGGGCGGCAAGAGACCCAGTACTTC. Protein: CASSFVGGRQETQYF.

The chain combines TRBV5-1 with TRBJ2-7; D gene unclear. Germline V gene sequence: CDR1 SGHRS, CDR2 YFSETQ. V lost 0 bases and J 4 bases, leaving 14 bases between the germline ends. The CDR3 runs to 15 residues. The CDR3 DNA reads as TGCGCCAGCAGCTTGGGGCCAGCGCAGACATACGAGCAGTACTTC. Its protein is CASSLGPAQTYEQYF.

This clonotype was recorded at least ten times. One junction end disagrees with the germline gene, perhaps due to a read error. The chain joins TRBV7-2 to TRBJ2-3; possible D gene TRBD1, 5 bases. Per the germline V gene, CDR1 is SGHTA and CDR2 is FQGNSA. This CDR3 is 14 amino acids long. In DNA, the CDR3 is TGCGCCAGCAGTCTGGGGCCAAGCACAGATACGCAGTATTTT. This gives the protein CASSLGPSTDTQYF. The complete variable domain, with remaining parts taken from reference TRBV7-2 and TRBJ2-3, reads GAGVSQSPSNKVTEKGKDVELRCDPISGHTALYWYRQSLGQGLEFLIYFQGNSAPDKSGLPSDRFSAERTGGSVSTLTIQRTQQEDSAVYLCASSLGPSTDTQYFGPGTRLTVL.

The gene calls are TRBV7-3 and TRBJ2-7; D not resolved. Trimming cost V 5 bases and J 1 base, with 9 bases left between them. The CDR3 sequence is 13 residues long. Germline CDR1 and CDR2: SGHTA and FQGTGA. The CDR3 bases are TGTGCCAGCAGCACAGACACGTCCTACGAGCAGTACTTC. Translated: CASSTDTSYEQYF.

This clonotype came up a few times. The CDR3 nucleotides are TGCAGTGCTAGAGGTGCAGGCTACGAGCAGTACTTC. Encoded protein: CSARGAGYEQYF. This sequence joins TRBV20-1 and TRBJ2-7, with D unclear. The CDR3 runs 12 residues. Germline V gene lookup returns CDR1 DFQATT and CDR2 SNEGSKA (reference sequence). Trimming stripped 1 base from V and 3 bases from J, with 7 bases between.

V usage is TRBV20-1 and J usage is TRBJ2-7; TRBD1 or TRBD2 may be the D gene (5 bases each). From germline, CDR1 is DFQATT and CDR2 SNEGSKA (reference sequence). V was clipped by 6 bases and J by 0 bases, with 15 bases between them. The CDR3 loop spans 14 amino acids. CDR3 protein: CSATQGDSSYEQYF. DNA of the CDR3: TGCAGTGCCACCCAGGGAGACAGCTCCTACGAGCAGTACTTC.

This chain links TRBV29-1 with TRBJ2-1; 10 bases align to TRBD1. There are 13 residues in the CDR3. CDR1 is SQVTM and CDR2 is ANQGSEA in the germline V gene. The ends lost 8 bases at V and 7 bases at J; junction bases unmatched: 8. CDR3 in amino acids: CSLGTGVGNEQFF. The DNA for the CDR3 is TGCAGCCTGGGGACAGGGGTAGGGAATGAGCAGTTCTTC.

This clonotype was counted ten times or more. V usage is TRBV5-1 and J usage is TRBJ2-1; 8 nucleotides align to TRBD2. The CDR3 covers 15 residues. Germline lookup yields CDR1 SGHRS and CDR2 YFSETQ. V lost 0 bases, J lost 3 bases, and 2 bases stayed unmatched. CDR3 sequence (DNA): TGCGCCAGCAGCTTGGTGGGACTAGTCTACAATGAGCAGTTCTTC. It translates to CASSLVGLVYNEQFF.

This clonotype was detected a few times. J is TRBJ2-3 and V is TRBV28; 8 bases fit TRBD1. This CDR3 comprises 16 residues. Germline V gene data show CDR1 as MDHEN and CDR2 as SYDVKM. V lost 5 bases to trimming and J lost 10 bases; unmatched junction nucleotides: 17. Here the CDR3 DNA reads TGTGCCAGCAGTACGGGACAGGCTCTGCGAGCGACGGCGCAGTATTTT. Translated: CASSTGQALRATAQYF.

The chain has TRBV5-1 and TRBJ2-7, with 14 bases matching TRBD2. The germline V gene has CDR1 SGHRS and CDR2 YFSETQ. The ends lost 5 bases at V and 2 bases at J; junction bases unmatched: 6. The CDR3 loop spans 16 amino acids. CDR3 sequence: CASRNGLAGGTYEQYF. CDR3 bases: TGCGCCAGCAGAAACGGACTAGCGGGGGGAACCTACGAGCAGTACTTC. Full variable domain (rest looked up from reference TRBV5-1 and TRBJ2-7): KAGVTQTPRYLIKTRGQQVTLSCSPISGHRSVSWYQQTPGQGLQFLFEYFSETQRNKGNFPGRFSGRQFSNSRSEMNVSTLELGDSALYLCASRNGLAGGTYEQYFGPGTRLTVT.

This chain uses TRBV15 with TRBJ2-3; D ambiguous. Germline V gene sequence: CDR1 LNHNV, CDR2 YYDKDF (reference sequence). V shed 1 base and J shed 2 bases, with 7 bases lying between them. CDR3 length: 14 amino acids. The CDR3 loop reads CATSRVFVTDTQYF. DNA for the CDR3: TGTGCCACCAGCAGAGTGTTCGTCACAGATACGCAGTATTTT.

The rearrangement joins TRBV4-2 to TRBJ2-1; the D is unclear. The V gene lost 4 bases and the J gene lost 6 bases, with 13 bases spanning the gap. Germline CDR1 reads LGHNA; CDR2 reads YNFKEQ. The CDR3 extends over 14 amino acids. CDR3 DNA: TGTGCCAGCAGCCCCCCGGCCCCGGGCAATGAGCAGTTCTTC. Protein sequence: CASSPPAPGNEQFF.

This clonotype came up many times. The chain employs TRBV20-1 and TRBJ1-5; 7 bases match TRBD1. J was trimmed by 4 bases and V by 3 bases; bases with no gene match: 6. The CDR3 totals 14 residues. Germline V gene sequence: CDR1 DFQATT, CDR2 SNEGSKA (reference sequence). DNA of the CDR3: TGCAGTGCTAGCGAGGGGGCCAGGAATCAGCCCCAGCATTTT. Encoded protein: CSASEGARNQPQHF.

In this sample, this clonotype turned up many times. The J gene is TRBJ2-1, the V gene TRBV4-1, with a possible D match to TRBD2 (6 bases). CDR3 size: 14 residues. V gave up 3 bases and J gave up 6 bases, with 12 bases separating them. Germline assignment: CDR1 MGHRA and CDR2 YSYEKL. The CDR3 region has the DNA TGCGCCAGCAGCCAGCCGGGACTTATCAATGAGCAGTTCTTC. It is translated as CASSQPGLINEQFF.

This sequence joins TRBV4-2 and TRBJ2-1; no firm D call. Deletions cut 2 bases from V and 0 bases from J, with 17 bases between. CDR1 is LGHNA, CDR2 YNFKEQ, per germline. This CDR3 is built from 18 residues. CDR3 in amino acids: CASSQIDTYLFSYNEQFF. The CDR3 nucleotides read TGTGCCAGCAGCCAAATAGACACCTACCTTTTCTCCTACAATGAGCAGTTCTTC.

The chain couples TRBV20-1 to TRBJ1-5; D unclear. V was trimmed by 1 base and J by 0 bases, leaving 10 bases between them. From germline, CDR1 is DFQATT and CDR2 SNEGSKA (reference sequence). The CDR3 has 15 residues. The CDR3 here is CSARVSLNSNQPQHF. The DNA of the CDR3 is TGCAGTGCTAGAGTCAGTCTGAATAGCAATCAGCCCCAGCATTTT.